The rows below give T cell receptor beta chains drawn from one sample of a study of cytomegalovirus exposure and HLA in healthy donors. Assay: immunoSEQ multiplex PCR; the TCRdb copy retains only in-frame clones and omits some. The data hold 90,000 to 100,000 clones, with 60% to 85% observed a single time. Material: PBMCs. The source is a man between 60 and 75 years old in good health and CMV-seropositive. Each CDR3 is given with its conserved first and last residue. The D gene is left open where the match is weak. Only part of the rows carry a size: once, few, many, or a class if the clone is expanded.

j_call: TRBJ2-7; v_call: TRBV7-8; clone_size: .; cdr3_length: 16; d_call: TRBD2; cdr3_aa: CASSLVLAVSSYEQYF; cdr3_nt: TGTGCCAGCAGCTTAGTGCTAGCGGTGAGCTCCTACGAGCAGTACTTC
j_call: TRBJ1-1; v_call: TRBV19; clone_size: .; cdr3_length: 14; d_call: .; cdr3_aa: CASSIGGQLGGAFF; cdr3_nt: TGTGCCAGTAGTATAGGCGGGCAGTTGGGGGGAGCTTTCTTT
j_call: TRBJ1-5; v_call: TRBV6-5; clone_size: .; cdr3_length: 14; d_call: TRBD1; cdr3_aa: CASNEQGGNQPQHF; cdr3_nt: TGTGCCAGCAATGAACAGGGGGGTAATCAGCCCCAGCATTTT
j_call: TRBJ2-5; v_call: TRBV7-9; clone_size: few; cdr3_length: 12; d_call: .; cdr3_aa: CASSPRVSTQYF; cdr3_nt: TGTGCCAGCAGCCCCAGGGTATCGACCCAGTACTTC
j_call: TRBJ1-6; v_call: TRBV10-3; clone_size: once; cdr3_length: 13; d_call: TRBD1; cdr3_aa: CATGTGDNSPLHF; cdr3_nt: TGTGCCACCGGGACAGGGGATAATTCACCCCTCCACTTT
j_call: TRBJ1-2; v_call: TRBV25-1; clone_size: .; cdr3_length: 12; d_call: TRBD1; cdr3_aa: CASSGDSYGYTF; cdr3_nt: TGTGCCAGCAGTGGGGACAGCTATGGCTACACCTTC
j_call: TRBJ2-7; v_call: TRBV6-5; clone_size: .; cdr3_length: 13; d_call: TRBD1; cdr3_aa: CAIADRGLYEQYF; cdr3_nt: TGTGCCATCGCGGACAGGGGGCTCTACGAGCAGTACTTC
j_call: TRBJ2-7; v_call: TRBV6-1; clone_size: few; cdr3_length: 15; d_call: TRBD2; cdr3_aa: CASKPGLAGNYEQYF; cdr3_nt: TGTGCCAGCAAGCCGGGACTAGCGGGTAACTACGAGCAGTACTTC
j_call: TRBJ2-1; v_call: TRBV6-6; clone_size: .; cdr3_length: 14; d_call: .; cdr3_aa: CASDPLVGIKEQFF; cdr3_nt: TGTGCCAGCGATCCACTAGTTGGGATTAAGGAGCAGTTCTTC
j_call: TRBJ2-2; v_call: TRBV14; clone_size: .; cdr3_length: 13; d_call: .; cdr3_aa: CASSSIVVGELFF; cdr3_nt: TGTGCCAGCAGTTCAATAGTGGTCGGGGAGCTGTTTTTT
j_call: TRBJ2-2; v_call: TRBV4-1; clone_size: .; cdr3_length: 12; d_call: .; cdr3_aa: CASSPRTGELFF; cdr3_nt: TGCGCCAGCAGCCCGCGGACCGGGGAGCTGTTTTTT
j_call: TRBJ2-5; v_call: TRBV11-2; clone_size: .; cdr3_length: 15; d_call: TRBD1; cdr3_aa: CASSPLRDSKETQYF; cdr3_nt: TGTGCCAGCAGCCCCCTCCGGGACAGCAAAGAGACCCAGTACTTC
j_call: TRBJ2-7; v_call: TRBV23-1; clone_size: .; cdr3_length: 14; d_call: .; cdr3_aa: CASSQLGSSYEQYF; cdr3_nt: TGCGCCAGCAGTCAACTGGGGAGCTCCTACGAGCAGTACTTC
j_call: TRBJ1-1; v_call: TRBV7-9; clone_size: .; cdr3_length: 15; d_call: TRBD1; cdr3_aa: CASSTGQGRYTEAFF; cdr3_nt: TGTGCCAGCAGCACGGGACAGGGACGTTACACTGAAGCTTTCTTT
j_call: TRBJ2-5; v_call: TRBV4-2; clone_size: .; cdr3_length: 15; d_call: TRBD2; cdr3_aa: CASSSTSGGAETQYF; cdr3_nt: TGTGCCAGCAGCTCGACTAGCGGGGGGGCGGAGACCCAGTACTTC
j_call: TRBJ1-1; v_call: TRBV27; clone_size: .; cdr3_length: 13; d_call: TRBD1; cdr3_aa: CASRPDRSTEAFF; cdr3_nt: TGTGCCAGCAGACCGGACAGGTCCACTGAAGCTTTCTTT
j_call: TRBJ1-5; v_call: TRBV5-1; clone_size: once; cdr3_length: 15; d_call: TRBD1; cdr3_aa: CASSPGQGTEQPQHF; cdr3_nt: TGCGCCAGCAGCCCAGGACAGGGGACAGAACAGCCCCAGCATTTT
j_call: TRBJ1-4; v_call: TRBV28; clone_size: few; cdr3_length: 12; d_call: .; cdr3_aa: CASSLQVEKLFF; cdr3_nt: TGTGCCAGCAGTTTACAGGTCGAAAAACTGTTTTTT
j_call: TRBJ1-1; v_call: TRBV6-6; clone_size: .; cdr3_length: 14; d_call: .; cdr3_aa: CASSNPAPNTEAFF; cdr3_nt: TGTGCCAGCAGCAACCCTGCGCCGAACACTGAAGCTTTCTTT
j_call: TRBJ2-2; v_call: TRBV27; clone_size: .; cdr3_length: 17; d_call: .; cdr3_aa: CASSLSIGGGPTGELFF; cdr3_nt: TGTGCCAGCAGTTTATCTATAGGGGGGGGCCCCACCGGGGAGCTGTTTTTT
j_call: TRBJ1-5; v_call: TRBV4-1; clone_size: .; cdr3_length: 15; d_call: TRBD1; cdr3_aa: CASSQADRDNQPQHF; cdr3_nt: TGCGCCAGCAGCCAAGCTGACAGGGACAATCAGCCCCAGCATTTT
j_call: TRBJ2-3; v_call: TRBV12-5; clone_size: .; cdr3_length: 16; d_call: .; cdr3_aa: CASCPPGRVVTDTQYF; cdr3_nt: TGTGCTAGTTGTCCCCCCGGCCGGGTGGTCACAGATACGCAGTATTTT
j_call: TRBJ2-4; v_call: TRBV7-9; clone_size: once; cdr3_length: 15; d_call: TRBD1; cdr3_aa: CASSSRDRATNIQYF; cdr3_nt: TGTGCCAGCAGCTCTAGAGACAGGGCTACAAACATTCAGTACTTC
j_call: TRBJ2-5; v_call: TRBV5-1; clone_size: once; cdr3_length: 14; d_call: .; cdr3_aa: CASSFSDRQETQYF; cdr3_nt: TGCGCCAGCAGCTTTTCGGACAGACAAGAGACCCAGTACTTC